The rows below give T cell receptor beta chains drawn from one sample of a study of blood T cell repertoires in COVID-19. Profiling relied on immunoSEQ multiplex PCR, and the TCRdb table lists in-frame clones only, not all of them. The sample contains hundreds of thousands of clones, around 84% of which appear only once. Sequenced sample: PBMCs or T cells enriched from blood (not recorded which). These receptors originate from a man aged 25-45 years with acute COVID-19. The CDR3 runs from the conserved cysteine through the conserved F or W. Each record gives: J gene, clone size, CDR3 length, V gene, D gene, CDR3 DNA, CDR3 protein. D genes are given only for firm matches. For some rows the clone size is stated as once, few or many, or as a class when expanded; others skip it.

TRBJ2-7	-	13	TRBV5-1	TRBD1	TGCGCCAGCAGAGCTCAGGGGGCGGACGAGCAGTACTTC	CASRAQGADEQYF
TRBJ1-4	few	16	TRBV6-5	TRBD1	TGTGCCAGCAGTTACTCGGGACAGGTGGTAGGAGAAAAACTGTTTTTT	CASSYSGQVVGEKLFF
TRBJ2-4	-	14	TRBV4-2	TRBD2	TGTGCCAGCAGCCCCCGGGACTACTCAAACATTCAGTACTTC	CASSPRDYSNIQYF
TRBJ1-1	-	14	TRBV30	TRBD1	TGTGCCTGGAGGGACAGGGGGCGGGACACTGAAGCTTTCTTT	CAWRDRGRDTEAFF
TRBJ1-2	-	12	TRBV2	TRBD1	TGTGCCAGCACTCCGACAGGGGGCGGCTACACCTTC	CASTPTGGGYTF
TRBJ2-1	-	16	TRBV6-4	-	TGTGCCAGCAGTGATACCCCCGGGAGCGGGTACAATGAGCAGTTCTTC	CASSDTPGSGYNEQFF
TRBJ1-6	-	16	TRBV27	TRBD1	TGTGCCAGCAGTAGCCCCCGACAGGGAAAGCATTCACCCCTCCACTTT	CASSSPRQGKHSPLHF
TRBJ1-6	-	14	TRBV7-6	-	TGTGCCAGCAGCTTTGGAGGGCTCGGTTCACCCCTCCACTTT	CASSFGGLGSPLHF
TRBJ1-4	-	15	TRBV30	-	TGTGCCTGGAGTCTACTCACCTCAACTAATGAAAAACTGTTTTTT	CAWSLLTSTNEKLFF
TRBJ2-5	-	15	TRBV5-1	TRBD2	TGCGCCAGTACCCCCAGCGGGGGGGCCGGGGAGACCCAGTACTTC	CASTPSGGAGETQYF
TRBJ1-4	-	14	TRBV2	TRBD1	TGTGCCAGCAGTGCTGACAGGGCGGCTGAAAAACTGTTTTTT	CASSADRAAEKLFF
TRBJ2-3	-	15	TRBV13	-	TGTGCCAGCAGCGAAGGGGGCGGGGTCACAGATACGCAGTATTTT	CASSEGGGVTDTQYF
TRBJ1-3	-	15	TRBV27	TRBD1	TGTGCCAGCAGTCTGACAGGGTTGGGAGGAAACACCATATATTTT	CASSLTGLGGNTIYF
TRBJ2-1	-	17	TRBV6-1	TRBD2	TGTGCCAGCAGTGTCCACCCTACGGGGGGGGTGGGAAATGAGCAGTTCTTC	CASSVHPTGGVGNEQFF
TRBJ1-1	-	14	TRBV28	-	TGTGCCAGCATCTTTCTCGGGGGTGGGCCTGAAGCTTTCTTT	CASIFLGGGPEAFF
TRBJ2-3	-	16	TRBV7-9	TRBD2	TGTGCCAGCAGCTCACCTAGCGGGGTTAGCACAGATACGCAGTATTTT	CASSSPSGVSTDTQYF
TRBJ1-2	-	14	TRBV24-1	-	TGTGCCACCAGTGATTCTACCACCGGGGTTGGCTACACCTTC	CATSDSTTGVGYTF
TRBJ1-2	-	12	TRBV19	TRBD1	TGTGCCAGTAGGACAGGGGGAGGAGGCTACACCTTC	CASRTGGGGYTF
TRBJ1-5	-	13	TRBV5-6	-	TGTGCCAGCAGCTTATCAGGGAATCAGCCCCAGCATTTT	CASSLSGNQPQHF
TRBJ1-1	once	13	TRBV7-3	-	TGTGCCAGCAGCTTAACTCGGGACACTGAAGCTTTCTTT	CASSLTRDTEAFF
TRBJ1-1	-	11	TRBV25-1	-	TGTGCCAGCAGTGCTTCCCCTGAAGCTTTCTTT	CASSASPEAFF
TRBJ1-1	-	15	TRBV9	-	TGTGCCAGCAGCGTAGGTGCAGGGTGGAACACTGAAGCTTTCTTT	CASSVGAGWNTEAFF
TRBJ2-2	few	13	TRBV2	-	TGTGCCAGCAGACTTGGGGCCACCGGGGAGCTGTTTTTT	CASRLGATGELFF
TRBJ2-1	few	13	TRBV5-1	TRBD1	TGCGCCAGCAGCCGGGACAGCAACAATGAGCAGTTCTTC	CASSRDSNNEQFF
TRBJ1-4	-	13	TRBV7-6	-	TGTGCCAGCAGCCGGGATGAAGGGAAAAAACTGTTTTTT	CASSRDEGKKLFF
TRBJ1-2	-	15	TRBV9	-	TGTGCCAGCAGTGTGGGATTAACAGGGAGCTATGGCTACACCTTC	CASSVGLTGSYGYTF
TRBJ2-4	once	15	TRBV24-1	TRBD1	TGTGCCACCAGTGATGGACAGGGGGGTAAAAACATTCAGTACTTC	CATSDGQGGKNIQYF
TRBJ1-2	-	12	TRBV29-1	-	TGCAGCGGGGGGGACACCCGGTTGGGCTACACCTTC	CSGGDTRLGYTF
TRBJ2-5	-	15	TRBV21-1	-	TGTGCCCGGAAGCGTGGGGGGAGGTACCAAGAGACCCAGTACTTC	CARKRGGRYQETQYF
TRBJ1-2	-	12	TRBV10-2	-	TGCGCCAGCAGTGAGTCAAGCCACGGCTACACCTTC	CASSESSHGYTF
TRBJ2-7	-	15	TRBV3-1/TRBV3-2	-	TGTGCCAGCAGCCAAGGATGGACGACAGCCCACGAGCAGTACTTC	CASSQGWTTAHEQYF
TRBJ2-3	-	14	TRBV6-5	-	TGTGCCAGCAGTTACCCCGGACTCCCCGGAATGCAGTATTTT	CASSYPGLPGMQYF
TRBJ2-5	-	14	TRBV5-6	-	TGTGCCAGCAGCTTGGCCGCGTCGAAAAAGACCCAGTACTTC	CASSLAASKKTQYF
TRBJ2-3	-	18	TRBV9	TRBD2	TGTGCCAGCAGCGTAGGGCTAGCGGGGGGCCTTAGCACAGATACGCAGTATTTT	CASSVGLAGGLSTDTQYF
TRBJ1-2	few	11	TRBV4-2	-	TGTGCCAGCAGCGGGCCGTATGGCTACACCTTC	CASSGPYGYTF
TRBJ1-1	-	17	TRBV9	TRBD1	TGTGCCAGCAGTGTCGGGACAGGGGGCGGAGAGAACACTGAAGCTTTCTTT	CASSVGTGGGENTEAFF
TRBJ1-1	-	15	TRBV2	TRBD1	TGTGCCACCCAACCCACGACAGGGGGAGACACTGAAGCTTTCTTT	CATQPTTGGDTEAFF
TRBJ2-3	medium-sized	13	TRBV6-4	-	TGTGCCAGCAGTGACTCTAACACAGATACGCAGTATTTT	CASSDSNTDTQYF
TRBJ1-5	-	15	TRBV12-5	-	TGTGCTAGTGGTCGGACGGCGGGTAGCAATCAGCCCCAGCATTTT	CASGRTAGSNQPQHF
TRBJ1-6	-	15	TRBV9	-	TGTGCCAGCAGCGTAGGGGCGTCCTATAATTCACCCCTCCACTTT	CASSVGASYNSPLHF